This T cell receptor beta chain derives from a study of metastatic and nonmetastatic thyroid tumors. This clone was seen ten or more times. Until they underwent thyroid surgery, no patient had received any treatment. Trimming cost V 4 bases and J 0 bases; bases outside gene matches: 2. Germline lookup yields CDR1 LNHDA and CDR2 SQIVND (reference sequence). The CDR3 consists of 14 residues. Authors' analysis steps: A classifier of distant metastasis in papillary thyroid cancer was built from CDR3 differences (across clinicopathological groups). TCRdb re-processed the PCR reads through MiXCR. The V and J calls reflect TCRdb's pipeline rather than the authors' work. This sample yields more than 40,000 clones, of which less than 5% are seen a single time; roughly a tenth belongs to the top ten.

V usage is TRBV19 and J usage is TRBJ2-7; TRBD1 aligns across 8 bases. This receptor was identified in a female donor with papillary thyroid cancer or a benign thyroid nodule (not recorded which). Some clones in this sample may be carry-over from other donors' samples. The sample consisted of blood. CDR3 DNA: TGTGCCAGTAGTACTGGACAGGGCTCCTACGAGCAGTACTTC. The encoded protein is CASSTGQGSYEQYF.